These T cell receptor beta chains were read from a single sample in a study of T cells in Graves' hyperthyroidism and ophthalmopathy. Using its own MiXCR run on the multiplex PCR reads, TCRdb lists one record per CDR3 protein. The table has a few hundred thousand distinct CDR3 sequences, roughly 14% seen once; the top ten hold around a sixth. Input material: blood. These receptors were taken from a woman between 18 and 30 years old with Graves' hyperthyroidism. Both conserved end residues are part of each CDR3. Each record gives: D gene, V gene, clone size, J gene, CDR3 DNA, CDR3 protein. A D gene is named only where the DNA matches it firmly. Not every row has a clone size; where given, it reads once, few, many or a size class.

TRBD2	TRBV20-1	few	TRBJ2-7	TGCAGTGCTCTCGGACTAGCGGTGAGCTCCTACGAGCAGTACTTC	CSALGLAVSSYEQYF
TRBD1	TRBV12-5	many	TRBJ2-6	TGTGCTAGTGGTTCGCGAGGACAGGGGGCGAGTGGGGCCAACGTCCTGACTTTC	CASGSRGQGASGANVLTF
TRBD2	TRBV19	few	TRBJ2-3	TGTGCCAGTAGTCGGGCTAGCGGGTACGGCACAGATACGCAGTATTTT	CASSRASGYGTDTQYF
-	TRBV7-9	many	TRBJ2-6	TGTGCCAGCAGCTGGGGAAAGTCTGGGGCCAACGTCCTGACTTTC	CASSWGKSGANVLTF
-	TRBV9	few	TRBJ1-1	TGTGCCAGCAGCGACCCCCGACAGTCCTTAAACACTGAAGCTTTCTTT	CASSDPRQSLNTEAFF
TRBD1	TRBV5-1	-	TRBJ1-1	TGCGCCAGCAGCCAAATAAGGACAGGGGGCACTGAAGCTTTCTTT	CASSQIRTGGTEAFF
TRBD2	TRBV12-3/TRBV12-4	many	TRBJ2-1	TGTGCCAGCAGTCCGACTAGCGGGAACTACAATGAGCAGTTCTTC	CASSPTSGNYNEQFF
-	TRBV5-1	many	TRBJ2-5	TGCGCCAGCAGCTTGGGACCACTCGGGGACCAGTACTTC	CASSLGPLGDQYF
-	TRBV6-1	many	TRBJ2-3	TGTGCCAGCAGTAAAAGGGAATGGGTCACAGATACGCAGTATTTT	CASSKREWVTDTQYF
-	TRBV11-2	many	TRBJ1-1	TGTGCCAGCAGCTTACGGGACACAAGAGTAGGGAACACTGAAGCTTTCTTT	CASSLRDTRVGNTEAFF
TRBD1	TRBV12-3/TRBV12-4	-	TRBJ1-4	TGTGCCAGCAGTTTTTCCGGGACAGGGTCAACTAATGAAAAACTGTTTTTT	CASSFSGTGSTNEKLFF
TRBD1	TRBV11-2	many	TRBJ2-1	TGTGCCAGCAGCGGCCGATCAGGGGGCGACAATGAGCAGTTCTTC	CASSGRSGGDNEQFF
TRBD1	TRBV6-1	-	TRBJ1-2	TGTGCCAGCAGATTAACAGGGGGCGGTCTCGGCTACACCTTC	CASRLTGGGLGYTF
-	TRBV30	many	TRBJ2-1	TGTGCCTGGATGGGTTTGGGCTACTACAATGAGCAGTTCTTC	CAWMGLGYYNEQFF
-	TRBV9	many	TRBJ1-5	TGTGCCAGCAGCGTAGGCTGGGAGAATCAGCCCCAGCATTTT	CASSVGWENQPQHF
TRBD1	TRBV5-8	-	TRBJ1-1	TGTGCCAGCACTCCGAACCATAGGGGGCTCACTGAAGCTTTCTTT	CASTPNHRGLTEAFF
TRBD2	TRBV7-3	few	TRBJ2-2	TGTGCCAGCAGCCCCCTCTCGGGACTAGCGGCCAACACCGGGGAGCTGTTTTTT	CASSPLSGLAANTGELFF
TRBD2	TRBV6-5	-	TRBJ2-2	TGTGCCAGCAGTTACTCTAGTAGGTTAGCGGGACCCAACACCGGGGAGCTGTTTTTT	CASSYSSRLAGPNTGELFF
-	TRBV7-9	-	TRBJ2-2	TGTGCCAGCATTCGGGGAGTGGGGGCCGGGGAGCTGTTTTTT	CASIRGVGAGELFF
-	TRBV18	many	TRBJ2-5	TGTGCCAGCTCACCAGTTCAAGGGGACCAAGAGACCCAGTACTTC	CASSPVQGDQETQYF
TRBD2	TRBV5-1	many	TRBJ2-7	TGCGCCAGCAGCTTGGCCCTAGCGGGAACCTACGAGCAGTACTTC	CASSLALAGTYEQYF
TRBD1	TRBV20-1	few	TRBJ2-1	TGCAGTGCTAGTCAGGGACAGCGCAATGAGCAGTTCTTC	CSASQGQRNEQFF
TRBD2	TRBV9	many	TRBJ2-1	TGTGCCAGCAGCTCCGGGACTAGCGGGACAAATGAGCAGTTCTTC	CASSSGTSGTNEQFF
TRBD2	TRBV29-1	few	TRBJ2-1	TGCAGCGTCGGGACTAGCGGGAGGGACGGGGAGTTCTTC	CSVGTSGRDGEFF
TRBD2	TRBV11-3	many	TRBJ2-1	TGTGCCAGCAGCTGGGCTAGCGGGGACAATGAGCAGTTCTTC	CASSWASGDNEQFF
-	TRBV6-6	-	TRBJ1-1	TGTGCCAGCAGTTACTCGTTCGAGAGGGACACTGAAGCTTTCTTT	CASSYSFERDTEAFF
-	TRBV6-1	few	TRBJ2-1	TGTGCCAGCAGACGCCTCTGGCGGGCCCATGAGCAGTTCTTC	CASRRLWRAHEQFF
-	TRBV11-2	once	TRBJ1-1	TGTGGCAGCAGTTCGGAGTCGAGAATGAACACTGAAGCTTTCTTT	CGSSSESRMNTEAFF
-	TRBV27	many	TRBJ1-6	TGTGCCAGCAAACAGGAGCTGGGGGATTCACCCCTCCACTTT	CASKQELGDSPLHF
TRBD2	TRBV7-6	many	TRBJ2-5	TGTGCCAGCAGCTTATTAGGCGGGAGAGGGCCACAAGAGACCCAGTACTTC	CASSLLGGRGPQETQYF
-	TRBV7-9	-	TRBJ1-3	TGTGCCAGCAGCTTTGTTACCCTTAATGGAAACACCATATATTTT	CASSFVTLNGNTIYF
-	TRBV29-1	few	TRBJ1-6	TGCAGCGTACGACAGGAATTGGGTTCACCCCTCCACTTT	CSVRQELGSPLHF
TRBD1	TRBV2	many	TRBJ1-6	TGTGCCAGCAACGACAGGGGGACTTCACCCCTCCACTTT	CASNDRGTSPLHF
TRBD2	TRBV6-5	-	TRBJ2-1	TGTGCCAGCAGTTACCGCCCACTAGCGGCCAGCTACAATGAGCAGTTCTTC	CASSYRPLAASYNEQFF
TRBD1	TRBV6-1	few	TRBJ1-2	TGTGCCAGCAGTGAATTAAGGACAGGGGGTGCTGACGCCTTC	CASSELRTGGADAF
-	TRBV15	-	TRBJ2-1	TGTGCCACCAGCAGAGATCAAGCCGGGGCTTCGCAGTTCTTC	CATSRDQAGASQFF
TRBD2	TRBV11-2	many	TRBJ2-3	TGTGCCAGCAGCTTTCTGGCTAGCGGGATAGATACGCAGTATTTT	CASSFLASGIDTQYF
-	TRBV6-1	few	TRBJ1-1	TGTGCCAGCAGTGTAATAAGGGATAACACTGAAGCTTTCTTT	CASSVIRDNTEAFF
-	TRBV29-1	few	TRBJ2-5	TGCAGCGTTGGAGAGGACCGACCTCGGGGGACCCAGTACTTC	CSVGEDRPRGTQYF
TRBD2	TRBV12-3/TRBV12-4	many	TRBJ2-7	TGTGCCAGCAGTGCCCGGACTAGCGGTACCTACGAGCAGTACTTC	CASSARTSGTYEQYF
-	TRBV7-8	many	TRBJ2-7	TGTGCCAGCAGGAGAAAGGGTGATTCTCCTAACGAGCAGTACTTC	CASRRKGDSPNEQYF
-	TRBV7-2	-	TRBJ1-5	TGTGCCAGCAGCCGGGACCCGGGGGCGAGAGATCAGCCCCAGCATTTT	CASSRDPGARDQPQHF
TRBD2	TRBV6-5	many	TRBJ2-7	TGTGCCAGCAGTTACTCGCGATCAGCGGGAGGGCACGAGCAGTACTTC	CASSYSRSAGGHEQYF
-	TRBV5-5	many	TRBJ1-2	TGTGCCAGCAGCTTGGGTCCAGGGGACTACTATGGCTACACCTTC	CASSLGPGDYYGYTF
-	TRBV6-1	few	TRBJ1-2	TGTGCCAGCAGTTCGAGCTGGGTCGGCTACACCTTC	CASSSSWVGYTF
-	TRBV24-1	few	TRBJ2-2	TGTGCCACCAGTGATCACGGACAGCCGAACACCGGGGAGCTGTTTTTT	CATSDHGQPNTGELFF
TRBD1	TRBV7-8	few	TRBJ1-4	TGTGCCAGCAGCCCCAGGGGGGGGACGAAAAAACTGTTTTTT	CASSPRGGTKKLFF
-	TRBV5-1	few	TRBJ2-5	TGCGCCAGCAGCTTGGCAGTTCTTCAAGAGACCCAGTACTTC	CASSLAVLQETQYF
-	TRBV20-1	-	TRBJ2-1	TGCAGTCCCCGGGACTTCCATAATGAGCAGTTCTTC	CSPRDFHNEQFF
-	TRBV7-9	many	TRBJ2-4	TGTGCCAGCAGCTCCCTAGTTGGCATTCAGTACTTC	CASSSLVGIQYF
TRBD1	TRBV5-1	-	TRBJ1-4	TGCGCCAGCAGCTTGGGTCAGGGGGTAACTAATGAAAAACTGTTTTTT	CASSLGQGVTNEKLFF
TRBD1	TRBV6-6	many	TRBJ1-5	TGTGCCAGCAGTTCCTCGAGGGGACAGGGTTCCAATCAGCCCCAGCATTTT	CASSSSRGQGSNQPQHF
TRBD1	TRBV6-1	many	TRBJ1-5	TGTGCCAGCAGTGAAAAGGATGGGACAGGGCATGATCAGCCCCAGCATTTT	CASSEKDGTGHDQPQHF
TRBD1	TRBV9	-	TRBJ2-7	TGTGCCAGCAGCGACAACCCTGGACAGGGTTACGAGCAGTACTTC	CASSDNPGQGYEQYF
TRBD2	TRBV10-2	few	TRBJ2-1	TGCGCCAGCAAAACCGGGACTAGCGGGATTGAGCAGTTCTTC	CASKTGTSGIEQFF
-	TRBV27	many	TRBJ2-3	TGTGCCAGCAGTTTACGGTTGACAGATGGTAGCACAGATACGCAGTATTTT	CASSLRLTDGSTDTQYF
TRBD1	TRBV7-9	-	TRBJ1-1	TGTGCCAGCAGCTTAGCGGGAGGGGGCTTCACTGAAGCTTTCTTT	CASSLAGGGFTEAFF
-	TRBV7-3	many	TRBJ1-1	TGTGCCAGCAGCCCGGAGTTGGGCACTGAAGCTTTCTTT	CASSPELGTEAFF
TRBD2	TRBV2	-	TRBJ2-3	TGTGCCAGCAGTCTGGGACTAGCGGGAGGAGCAGATACGCAGTATTTT	CASSLGLAGGADTQYF
TRBD2	TRBV19	many	TRBJ2-4	TGTGCCAGTAGTATCTATAGCGGGGGGGCCAAAAACATTCAGTACTTC	CASSIYSGGAKNIQYF